One sample yielded the 30 T cell receptor beta chains listed below, sequenced in a study of blood T cell repertoires in COVID-19. Using immunoSEQ multiplex PCR, the repertoire was profiled, and TCRdb retains in-frame clones only, with some absent. The data hold roughly 87,000 clones, with roughly 83% observed a single time. Sequencing was carried out using peripheral blood. All receptors derive from a woman aged 60-75 years with acute or convalescent COVID-19.

CDR3 in DNA: TGTGCCAGCAGCTTAGGGACAGGGGATGGCTACACCTTC. This codes for CASSLGTGDGYTF. The chain uses TRBV7-2 and TRBJ1-2; TRBD1 agrees at 9 bases. The CDR3 extends over 13 amino acids. Trimming took 1 base from V and 6 from J; bases not matched to a gene: 0. Germline V gene lookup returns CDR1 SGHTA and CDR2 FQGNSA.

The V call is TRBV19, the J call TRBJ2-1; D perhaps matches TRBD1 (7 bases). The V and J ends lost 4 bases and 10 bases respectively, with 20 bases between them. Germline V gene lookup returns CDR1 LNHDA and CDR2 SQIVND (reference sequence). The CDR3 consists of 15 residues. The CDR3 DNA reads TGTGCCAGTAGTAGAGGGGGCGGGACCCCCAAGGAGCAGTTCTTC. Translated, it gives CASSRGGGTPKEQFF.

The chain is built from TRBV7-2 and TRBJ2-7; 7 bases are a match to TRBD2. From germline, CDR1 is SGHTA and CDR2 FQGNSA. The CDR3 totals 12 residues. The junction had 2 bases not matched to a gene; V was cut back by 6 bases and J by 3 bases. The DNA of the CDR3 is TGTGCCAGCAGTCCGGGGGGCTACGAGCAGTACTTC. It yields the protein CASSPGGYEQYF.

The chain couples TRBV4-1 to TRBJ1-5; 9 bases map to TRBD1. The germline gives CDR1 MGHRA, CDR2 YSYEKL. The CDR3 loop spans 18 amino acids. J was trimmed by 3 bases and V by 5 bases; bases with no gene match: 14. The CDR3 DNA follows: TGCGCCAGCAGCTCCAGCGCCCCGGGACAGGGAGACAATCAGCCCCAGCATTTT. It codes for CASSSSAPGQGDNQPQHF.

The rearrangement links TRBV6-5 to TRBJ1-1, with 9 bases fitting TRBD1. There are 15 residues in the CDR3. The V gene's germline CDR1 is MNHEY and CDR2 SVGAGI. Germline trimming cut 0 bases from V and 8 bases from J; bases unmatched to any gene: 7. The CDR3 region has the DNA TGTGCCAGCAGTTACTCGACGGGACAGGGTGGGGAAGCTTTCTTT. Its translation: CASSYSTGQGGEAFF.

V usage is TRBV5-1 and J usage is TRBJ1-2, with 8 bases lining up with TRBD1. CDR3 size: 12 residues. With V trimmed by 4 bases and J by 8 bases, 4 bases remained unmatched. Germline lookup yields CDR1 SGHRS and CDR2 YFSETQ. CDR3 residues: CASSQAGGGYTF. The CDR3 nucleotides read TGCGCCAGCAGCCAGGCAGGGGGCGGCTACACCTTC. The whole variable domain, remainder taken from reference TRBV5-1 and TRBJ1-2, is KAGVTQTPRYLIKTRGQQVTLSCSPISGHRSVSWYQQTPGQGLQFLFEYFSETQRNKGNFPGRFSGRQFSNSRSEMNVSTLELGDSALYLCASSQAGGGYTFGSGTRLTVV.

The CDR3 DNA reads TGTGCCAGCAGTGAACCCTCCGGGACAGGGCCCTACGAGCAGTACTTC. Protein product: CASSEPSGTGPYEQYF. The V and J genes are TRBV2 and TRBJ2-7; 9 bases align to TRBD1. CDR1 and CDR2 (germline): SNHLY, FYNNEI. V shed 2 bases, J shed 2 bases, and the junction held 7 bases outside the gene matches. This CDR3 region has 16 residues.

The rearrangement uses TRBV7-9 and TRBJ2-1, with TRBD2 matching 14 bases. V dropped 1 base and J dropped 6; count of bases not matched to a gene: 5. In germline, CDR1 is SEHNR, CDR2 FQNEAQ (reference sequence). The CDR3 is 17 amino acids. The CDR3 DNA reads TGTGCCAGCAGCTTAGTAGGGACTAGCGGGGGCCCCAATGAGCAGTTCTTC. Encoded protein: CASSLVGTSGGPNEQFF.

The chain carries TRBV28 and TRBJ2-7; D is unclear. This CDR3 has 13 amino acids. Per the germline V gene, CDR1 is MDHEN and CDR2 is SYDVKM. CDR3 in DNA: TGTGCGAGCGTGAGTTCTCGGTCCTACGAGCAGTACTTC. Translation gives CASVSSRSYEQYF.

The chain uses TRBV3-1 (or the pseudogene TRBV3-2) and TRBJ2-1, with TRBD2 matching over 11 bases. J gave up 9 bases and V 1 base, and 14 bases lay outside the gene matches. Germline V gives CDR1 LGHDT, CDR2 YNNKEL (reference sequence). The CDR3 has 18 residues. The CDR3 reads CASSQGPIAGGRSGEQFF. As DNA, the CDR3 is TGTGCCAGCAGCCAAGGGCCTATAGCGGGGGGGCGGTCGGGTGAGCAGTTCTTC.

The gene calls are TRBV4-2 and TRBJ2-1, with 8 bases lining up with TRBD2. V dropped 6 bases and J dropped 3; count of bases not matched to a gene: 7. CDR1 and CDR2 (germline): LGHNA, YNFKEQ. This CDR3 contains 15 residues. CDR3 sequence reads: CASRPGGAIYNEQFF. CDR3 in DNA: TGTGCCAGCAGACCCGGGGGGGCCATCTACAATGAGCAGTTCTTC.

A word on this clone: A read error is likely, as this CDR3 ends without the conserved phenylalanine or tryptophan. The DNA is left out, because the CDR3 cannot be placed on it with certainty; the CDR3 is given as TCRdb lists it. The rearrangement uses TRBV20-1 and TRBJ1-1; TRBD1, as called in the table, went unchecked against the DNA. The CDR3 numbers 11 amino acids, ends counted. Germline values: CDR1 DFQATT, CDR2 SNEGSKA (reference sequence). This CDR3 is CSARANPVIQV.

V gene TRBV30 combines with J gene TRBJ2-7; D is perhaps TRBD1 (5 bases). Germline CDR1 is GTSNPN and CDR2 is SVGIG (reference sequence). The CDR3 consists of 14 residues. The germline V and J ends were trimmed by 3 bases and 2 bases, with 14 bases remaining between them. CDR3 sequence reads: CAWRGWGGTYEQYF. In DNA, the CDR3 is TGTGCCTGGAGGGGGTGGGGCGGTACCTACGAGCAGTACTTC.

The V call is TRBV18, the J call TRBJ1-2; 7 bases align to TRBD1. The CDR3 is made up of 14 amino acids. After removal of 3 bases from V and 7 bases from J, the junction contained 8 bases not matched to a gene. From germline, CDR1 is KGHSH and CDR2 LQKENI. The CDR3 protein is CASSPGQLLRGYTF. Here the CDR3 DNA reads TGTGCCAGCTCACCGGGACAGCTCTTACGTGGCTACACCTTC. The variable domain in full, completed from reference TRBV18 and TRBJ1-2, reads NAGVMQNPRHLVRRRGQEARLRCSPMKGHSHVYWYRQLPEEGLKFMVYLQKENIIDESGMPKERFSAEFPKEGPSILRIQQVVRGDSAAYFCASSPGQLLRGYTFGSGTRLTVV.

This clone is a singleton in its sample. Here the CDR3 DNA reads TGCAGTGCCAGTGTGGGGGGGCGGTACGAGCAGTACTTC. Translated, it gives CSASVGGRYEQYF. The chain has TRBV20-1 and TRBJ2-7; D may be TRBD2 (7 bases). Trimming removed 6 bases at V and 4 bases at J, with 16 bases between. Looked up from germline, CDR1 is DFQATT and CDR2 is SNEGSKA (reference sequence). The CDR3 runs to 13 residues.

The J gene is TRBJ1-6, the V gene TRBV27; D is uncertain. The CDR3 runs to 14 residues. Germline assignment: CDR1 MNHEY and CDR2 SMNVEV (reference sequence). Trimming shortened V by 2 bases and J by 6 bases, and 8 bases separated the two germline ends. CDR3 DNA sequence: TGTGCCAGCAGTTTAGTCAGAAGTAATTCACCCCTCCACTTT. Translated, it gives CASSLVRSNSPLHF.

The chain joins TRBV7-2 to TRBJ1-6; 8 positions agree with TRBD1. J gave up 6 bases and V 5 bases, and 3 bases lay outside the gene matches. The CDR3 consists of 14 residues. Germline CDR1 and CDR2: SGHTA and FQGNSA. In nucleotides, the CDR3 is TGTGCCAGCAGCCCGGACAGGGTTAATTCACCCCTCCACTTT. Amino acid sequence: CASSPDRVNSPLHF. Variable domain in full (rest from reference TRBV7-2 and TRBJ1-6): GAGVSQSPSNKVTEKGKDVELRCDPISGHTALYWYRQSLGQGLEFLIYFQGNSAPDKSGLPSDRFSAERTGGSVSTLTIQRTQQEDSAVYLCASSPDRVNSPLHFGNGTRLTVT.

This chain uses TRBV5-6 with TRBJ1-5, with D possibly matching TRBD1 (5 bases). The CDR3 is made up of 14 amino acids. CDR1 SGHDT and CDR2 YYEEEE come from the germline V gene. V lost 2 bases and J 6 bases, leaving 12 bases between the germline ends. Here the CDR3 DNA reads TGTGCCAGCAGCTTAGGGAGGGGAAGTCAGCCCCAGCATTTT. Translating it yields CASSLGRGSQPQHF.

This chain connects TRBV5-1 to TRBJ1-5; 10 bases line up with TRBD1. This CDR3 spans 19 amino acids. Losses at the gene ends were 2 bases for V and 3 bases for J; bases not matched to a gene: 14. Germline V CDR1 and CDR2: SGHRS, YFSETQ. The CDR3 sequence: CASSLEPGQGSTVNQPQHF. The CDR3 nucleotides are TGCGCCAGCAGCTTAGAACCGGGACAGGGGTCCACGGTCAATCAGCCCCAGCATTTT.

The chain recombines TRBV11-3 with TRBJ1-2; 10 nucleotides line up with TRBD1. There are 13 residues in the CDR3. Germline lookup yields CDR1 SGHNT and CDR2 YENEEA. J gave up 6 bases and V 6 bases, and 4 bases lay outside the gene matches. CDR3 bases: TGTGCCAGCAGGAAGGGACAGGGGAATGGCTACACCTTC. Translation: CASRKGQGNGYTF.

This clone was seen ten or more times. The chain uses TRBV5-1 and TRBJ2-2; TRBD2 agrees at 12 bases. The CDR3 spans 15 residues. The V segment lost 0 bases and the J segment 6 bases; nucleotides outside the gene matches: 0. Germline V lookup: CDR1 SGHRS, CDR2 YFSETQ. The CDR3 protein is CASSLASGGAGELFF. The DNA of the CDR3 is TGCGCCAGCAGCTTGGCTAGCGGGGGGGCCGGGGAGCTGTTTTTT. Drawing the rest from reference TRBV5-1 and TRBJ2-2, the complete variable domain is KAGVTQTPRYLIKTRGQQVTLSCSPISGHRSVSWYQQTPGQGLQFLFEYFSETQRNKGNFPGRFSGRQFSNSRSEMNVSTLELGDSALYLCASSLASGGAGELFFGEGSRLTVL.

This chain uses TRBV5-1 with TRBJ1-2; maybe TRBD1 (6 bases). The germline V and J ends were trimmed by 4 bases and 6 bases, with 22 bases remaining between them. CDR1 and CDR2 (germline): SGHRS, YFSETQ. The CDR3 sequence is 16 residues long. This CDR3 reads CASSTESHYRDDGYTF. The CDR3 region has the DNA TGCGCCAGCAGCACCGAATCCCACTACAGGGACGATGGCTACACCTTC.

The chain employs TRBV3-1 (or the pseudogene TRBV3-2) and TRBJ2-1; TRBD2 aligns across 10 bases. The CDR3 totals 17 residues. The junction had 5 bases not matched to a gene; V was cut back by 3 bases and J by 0 bases. CDR1 LGHDT and CDR2 YNNKEL come from the germline V gene (reference sequence). The CDR3 region is CASSHGSGGSSYNEQFF. In nucleotides, the CDR3 is TGTGCCAGCAGCCATGGTAGCGGGGGGTCCTCCTACAATGAGCAGTTCTTC.

The chain uses TRBV30 and TRBJ1-4; 12 bases line up with TRBD1. This CDR3 has 13 residues. CDR1 is GTSNPN and CDR2 is SVGIG in the germline V gene (reference sequence). The V and J ends lost 8 bases and 7 bases, in that order; junction bases with no gene match: 5. The CDR3 sequence: CAGDRGHGEKLFF. In nucleotides, the CDR3 is TGTGCCGGGGACAGGGGGCATGGTGAAAAACTGTTTTTT. The full variable domain, its missing parts supplied by reference TRBV30 and TRBJ1-4, is SQTIHQWPATLVQPVGSPLSLECTVEGTSNPNLYWYRQAAGRGLQLLFYSVGIGQISSEVPQNLSASRPQDRQFILSSKKLLLSDSGFYLCAGDRGHGEKLFFGSGTQLSVL.

The rearrangement joins TRBV18 to TRBJ1-5; D gene uncertain. The V end was cut by 6 bases, the J end by 0 bases, with 12 bases between. The CDR3 has 15 amino acids. Per germline, CDR1 KGHSH and CDR2 LQKENI. The CDR3 loop reads CASSPGRHSNQPQHF. The CDR3 DNA follows: TGTGCCAGCTCTCCCGGGAGGCATAGCAATCAGCCCCAGCATTTT.

V gene TRBV28 combines with J gene TRBJ2-3; 10 positions match TRBD2. The CDR3 spans 18 residues. Germline V CDR1 and CDR2: MDHEN, SYDVKM. Unmatched junction bases numbered 13, after V lost 3 bases and J lost 4 bases. The CDR3 DNA sequence: TGTGCCAGCAGTTTGGGTCTCACTAGCGGGGTGAGGGCAGATACGCAGTATTTT. It codes for CASSLGLTSGVRADTQYF.

This chain joins TRBV28 and TRBJ1-2; the match to TRBD1 covers 8 bases. V shed 1 base, J shed 2 bases, and the junction held 9 bases outside the gene matches. This CDR3 contains 17 residues. In germline, CDR1 is MDHEN, CDR2 SYDVKM. This CDR3 reads CASSLLAGQGGNYGYTF. Here the CDR3 DNA reads TGTGCCAGCAGTTTATTGGCAGGACAGGGAGGGAACTATGGCTACACCTTC.

This chain connects TRBV18 to TRBJ1-2, with D uncertain. This CDR3 contains 11 residues. Germline assignment: CDR1 KGHSH and CDR2 LQKENI. Trimming shortened V by 4 bases and J by 4 bases, and 4 bases separated the two germline ends. CDR3 bases: TGTGCCAGCTCACAGAGCTATGGCTACACCTTC. Its translation is CASSQSYGYTF.

This clone was seen a handful of times. This chain connects TRBV5-1 to TRBJ2-2; D may be TRBD2 (6 bases). Trimming took off 5 bases at V and 6 bases at J, with 17 bases between the two ends. There are 15 residues in the CDR3. Germline CDR1 and CDR2: SGHRS and YFSETQ. CDR3 in DNA: TGCGCCAGCAGTCCAGGACTACCCTCCGCCGGGGAGCTGTTTTTT. Encoded protein: CASSPGLPSAGELFF.

The chain carries TRBV28 and TRBJ1-2; 9 positions agree with TRBD1. The CDR3 is 13 amino acids. The trim removed 5 bases at V and 10 bases at J, leaving 8 bases unmatched. CDR1 and CDR2 from the germline V gene are MDHEN and SYDVKM. The CDR3 protein is CASSRRQGDAYTF. DNA of the CDR3: TGTGCCAGCAGTCGGAGACAGGGGGATGCCTACACCTTC.